The clone carrying this T cell receptor (beta chain) was detected a few times. This sample is part of a study of blood T cells in healthy people across ages. Germline V gene sequence: CDR1 SGHDT, CDR2 YYEEEE. V was clipped by 4 bases and J by 4 bases; unmatched bases: 6. CDR3 size: 14 residues. With a J-beta primer mix and a sample-barcoded 5' primer, a second PCR ran about 7 to 11 cycles. TCRdb called the 5' RACE reads again in MiXCR, with one record for every CDR3 protein. Seen here are about 570,000 distinct CDR3 sequences, 27% observed once, and the top ten hold under 20%. This receptor was obtained from a woman in her seventies in good health. This chain connects TRBV5-6 to TRBJ2-7; 9 positions agree with TRBD1. Input material: blood. The chain's CDR3 is CASSVPGQGYEQYF. The CDR3 DNA is TGTGCCAGCAGCGTCCCGGGACAGGGTTACGAGCAGTACTTC.